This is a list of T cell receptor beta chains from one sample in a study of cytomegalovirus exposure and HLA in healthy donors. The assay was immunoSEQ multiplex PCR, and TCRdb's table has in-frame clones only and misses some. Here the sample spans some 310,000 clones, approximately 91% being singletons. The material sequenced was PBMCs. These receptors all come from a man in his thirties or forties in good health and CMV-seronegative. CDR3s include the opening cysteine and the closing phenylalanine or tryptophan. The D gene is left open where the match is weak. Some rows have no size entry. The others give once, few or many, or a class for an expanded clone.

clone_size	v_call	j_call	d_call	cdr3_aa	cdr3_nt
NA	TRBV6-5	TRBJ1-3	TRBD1	CASRTGGSSGNTIYF	TGTGCCAGCAGGACAGGGGGAAGCTCTGGAAACACCATATATTTT
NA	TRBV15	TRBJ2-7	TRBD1	CATSRVRTGSTYEQYF	TGTGCCACCAGCAGAGTCCGGACAGGTAGCACCTACGAGCAGTACTTC
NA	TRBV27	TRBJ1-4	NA	CASSFRRRPQGKDEKLFF	TGTGCCAGCAGTTTTCGGCGACGACCCCAGGGGAAGGACGAAAAACTGTTTTTT
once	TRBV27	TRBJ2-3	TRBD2	CASSLSKTSGGSDTQYF	TGTGCCAGCAGTTTATCGAAGACTAGCGGGGGCTCAGATACGCAGTATTTT
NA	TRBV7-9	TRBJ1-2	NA	CASSWTDSYGYTF	TGTGCCAGCAGCTGGACCGACAGCTATGGCTACACCTTC
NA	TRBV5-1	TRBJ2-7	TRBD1	CASSLGTGGSYEQYF	TGCGCCAGCAGCTTGGGGACAGGGGGCTCCTACGAGCAGTACTTC
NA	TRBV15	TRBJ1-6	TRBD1	CATSSRDRETSPLHF	TGTGCCACCAGCAGCCGGGACAGGGAGACTTCACCCCTCCACTTT
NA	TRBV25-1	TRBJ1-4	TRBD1	CASSESRTGVRELFF	TGTGCCAGCAGTGAATCTAGGACAGGGGTGCGAGAACTGTTTTTT
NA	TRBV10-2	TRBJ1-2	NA	CASMKGEAGYTF	TGCGCCAGCATGAAAGGGGAGGCTGGCTACACCTTC
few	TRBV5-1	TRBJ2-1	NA	CASSLGWGDEQFF	TGCGCCAGCAGCTTGGGTTGGGGGGATGAGCAGTTCTTC
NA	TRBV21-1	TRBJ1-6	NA	CASSATGTGIHNSPLHF	TGTGCCAGCAGCGCTACTGGGACAGGGATCCATAATTCACCCCTCCACTTT
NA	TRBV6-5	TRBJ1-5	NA	CASDRDGIQPQHF	TGTGCCAGCGACCGGGATGGTATTCAGCCCCAGCATTTT
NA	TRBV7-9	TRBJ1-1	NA	CASRGSGTEAFF	TGTGCCAGCCGCGGTTCGGGAACTGAAGCTTTCTTT
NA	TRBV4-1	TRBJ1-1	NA	CASSQEARAIGTEAFF	TGCGCCAGCAGCCAAGAAGCGCGGGCGATCGGCACTGAAGCTTTCTTT
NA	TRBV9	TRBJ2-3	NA	CASSVRLTDTQYF	TGTGCCAGCAGCGTCAGGCTCACAGATACGCAGTATTTT
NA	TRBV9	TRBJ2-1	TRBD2	CASSELAGGPREQFF	TGTGCCAGCAGCGAACTAGCGGGGGGCCCCCGGGAGCAGTTCTTC
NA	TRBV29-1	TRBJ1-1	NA	CSVGGANTEAFF	TGCAGCGTTGGAGGTGCTAACACTGAAGCTTTCTTT
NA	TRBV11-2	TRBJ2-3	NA	CASSLGDTSTDTQYF	TGTGCCAGCAGCTTGGGCGATACTAGCACAGATACGCAGTATTTT
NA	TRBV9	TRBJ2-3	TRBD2	CASSAIAGGADTQYF	TGTGCCAGCAGCGCTATAGCGGGGGGGGCAGATACGCAGTATTTT
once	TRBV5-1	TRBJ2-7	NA	CASSHNAGVSSYEQYF	TGCGCCAGCAGTCATAACGCAGGGGTTAGCTCCTACGAGCAGTACTTC
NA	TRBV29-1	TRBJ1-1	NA	CSTLGDTEAFF	TGCAGCACCCTAGGGGACACTGAAGCTTTCTTT
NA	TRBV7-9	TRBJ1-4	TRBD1	CASSLGTGEKLFF	TGTGCCAGCAGCTTAGGGACAGGTGAAAAACTGTTTTTT
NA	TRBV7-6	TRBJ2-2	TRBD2	CASGPLAGATTGELFF	TGTGCCAGCGGACCGCTAGCGGGGGCCACCACCGGGGAGCTGTTTTTT
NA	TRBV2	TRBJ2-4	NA	CASSKTGNLAKNIQYF	TGTGCCAGCAGTAAGACAGGTAACCTCGCCAAAAACATTCAGTACTTC
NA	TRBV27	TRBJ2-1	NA	CASSYRLYSYNEQFF	TGTGCCAGCAGCTACAGGCTATACTCCTACAATGAGCAGTTCTTC
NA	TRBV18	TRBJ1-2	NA	CASSPPRFNYGYTF	TGTGCCAGCTCACCACCCAGATTCAACTATGGCTACACCTTC
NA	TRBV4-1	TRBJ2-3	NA	CASSQGWGRTDTQYF	TGCGCCAGCAGCCAAGGGTGGGGCAGAACAGATACGCAGTATTTT
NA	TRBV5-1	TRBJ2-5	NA	CASSLDVGGGQETQYF	TGCGCCAGCAGCTTGGATGTGGGGGGTGGCCAAGAGACCCAGTACTTC
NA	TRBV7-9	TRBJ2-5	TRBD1	CASSATGGSRETQYF	TGTGCCAGCAGCGCGACAGGGGGCTCGAGGGAGACCCAGTACTTC
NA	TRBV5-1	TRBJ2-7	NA	CASRYEVLGEQYF	TGCGCCAGCAGGTATGAGGTTCTAGGCGAGCAGTACTTC
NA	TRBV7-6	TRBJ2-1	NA	CASSLAAVYNEQFF	TGTGCCAGCAGCTTAGCTGCAGTATACAATGAGCAGTTCTTC
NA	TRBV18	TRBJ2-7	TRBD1	CASSQKGQFIEQYF	TGTGCCAGCTCACAGAAGGGACAGTTCATCGAGCAGTACTTC
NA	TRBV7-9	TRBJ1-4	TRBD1	CASSPDGTGNEKLFF	TGTGCCAGCAGCCCGGACGGGACAGGGAATGAAAAACTGTTTTTT
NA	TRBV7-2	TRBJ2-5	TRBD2	CASSPARLAGGGGQETQYF	TGTGCCAGCAGCCCGGCTCGACTAGCGGGGGGGGGCGGGCAAGAGACCCAGTACTTC
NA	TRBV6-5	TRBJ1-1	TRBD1	CASSSLDRTMNTEAFF	TGTGCCAGCAGTTCGTTGGACAGGACCATGAACACTGAAGCTTTCTTT
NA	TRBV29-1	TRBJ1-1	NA	CSVRQNEAFF	TGCAGCGTCCGACAGAATGAAGCTTTCTTT
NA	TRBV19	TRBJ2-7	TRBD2	CASSESFGTTSYEQYF	TGTGCCAGTAGTGAGAGTTTCGGGACTACTTCCTACGAGCAGTACTTC
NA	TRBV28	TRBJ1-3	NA	CASSIGGSENTIYF	TGTGCCAGCAGTATTGGGGGGTCTGAAAACACCATATATTTT
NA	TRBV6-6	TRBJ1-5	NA	CASSPDRNQPQHF	TGTGCCAGCAGTCCGGACAGAAATCAGCCCCAGCATTTT
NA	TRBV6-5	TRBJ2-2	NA	CASSYRQFNTGELFF	TGTGCCAGCAGTTACCGACAGTTTAACACCGGGGAGCTGTTTTTT
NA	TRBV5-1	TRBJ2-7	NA	CASSLAGGSEQYF	TGCGCCAGCAGCTTGGCCGGAGGAAGCGAGCAGTACTTC
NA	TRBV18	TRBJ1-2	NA	CASSPNAGYGYTF	TGTGCCAGCTCACCAAACGCAGGCTATGGCTACACCTTC
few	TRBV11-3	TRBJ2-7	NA	CASSLAGGANYEQYF	TGTGCCAGCAGCTTAGCGGGGGGCGCGAACTACGAGCAGTACTTC
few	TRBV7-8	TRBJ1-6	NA	CASSERRGGRNSPLHF	TGTGCCAGCAGCGAACGCCGGGGGGGCAGGAATTCACCCCTCCACTTT
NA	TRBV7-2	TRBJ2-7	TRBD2	CASSHHGASGGPLYEQYF	TGTGCCAGCAGCCATCATGGGGCTAGCGGGGGCCCCCTCTACGAGCAGTACTTC
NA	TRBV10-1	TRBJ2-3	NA	CASSESRAKKDTQYF	TGCGCCAGCAGTGAGTCGAGGGCCAAGAAGGATACGCAGTATTTT
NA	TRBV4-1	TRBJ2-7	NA	CASSQETRIGSEQYF	TGCGCCAGCAGCCAAGAAACCCGGATCGGGAGCGAGCAGTACTTC
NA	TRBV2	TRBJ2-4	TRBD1	CASRDRANPGDIQYF	TGTGCCAGCAGGGACAGGGCAAATCCGGGGGACATTCAGTACTTC
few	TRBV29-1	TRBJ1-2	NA	CSGSRVEGGYTF	TGCAGCGGTTCGCGTGTAGAGGGTGGCTACACCTTC
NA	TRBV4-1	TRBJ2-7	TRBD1	CASSRTTGGIYEQYF	TGCGCCAGCAGCCGTACGACAGGGGGAATATACGAGCAGTACTTC